The table lists the clone carrying this T cell receptor (beta chain) with a count of one. Clinical history as reported by participants underpinned cohort assignment. The length of the CDR3 is 15 residues. Germline-derived CDR1 and CDR2 are SGHTA and FQGNSA. The trim removed 3 bases at V and 4 bases at J, leaving 6 bases unmatched. In the original analysis: Reference gene primers were amplified, and this amplification served to estimate nucleated cell counts. The method was immunoSEQ multiplex PCR; TCRdb's version includes in-frame clones alone and lacks a portion of them. The V and J calls and the clone size are those of that table, but D and trimming were determined from the DNA. The top ten hold approximately 8.4% of the sample, which has 130,000 or so clones, about four fifths seen once. The data originate from a study of blood T cell repertoires in COVID-19. Study context: The analysed material was cDNA or gDNA that came from T cells, B-cell-depleted T cells, or PBMCs.

Specimen: PBMCs or T cells enriched from blood (not recorded which). The TCR was taken from a man aged 45 to 65 who had recovered from COVID-19. The genes are TRBV7-2 and TRBJ2-3, with TRBD2 matching 8 bases. Here the CDR3 DNA reads TGTGCCAGCAGCTTCTCGGGACTAGGAGCAGATACGCAGTATTTT. Protein: CASSFSGLGADTQYF.